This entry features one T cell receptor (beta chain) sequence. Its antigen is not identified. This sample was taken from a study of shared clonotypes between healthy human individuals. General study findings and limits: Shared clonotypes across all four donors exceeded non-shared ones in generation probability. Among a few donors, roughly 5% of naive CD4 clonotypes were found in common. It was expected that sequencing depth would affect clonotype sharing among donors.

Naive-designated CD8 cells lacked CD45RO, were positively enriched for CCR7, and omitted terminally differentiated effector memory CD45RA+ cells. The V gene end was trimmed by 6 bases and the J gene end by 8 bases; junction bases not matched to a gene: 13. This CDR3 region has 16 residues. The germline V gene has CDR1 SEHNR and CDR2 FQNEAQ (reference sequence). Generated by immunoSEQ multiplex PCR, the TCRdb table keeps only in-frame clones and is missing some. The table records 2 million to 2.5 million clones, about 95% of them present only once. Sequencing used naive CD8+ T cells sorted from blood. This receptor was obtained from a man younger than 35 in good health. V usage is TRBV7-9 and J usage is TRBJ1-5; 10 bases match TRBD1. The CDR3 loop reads CASSQTGTGEWEPQHF. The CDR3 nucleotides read TGTGCCAGCAGTCAAACAGGGACAGGGGAATGGGAGCCCCAGCATTTT.